This TCR beta chain was sequenced during a study of cytomegalovirus exposure and HLA in healthy donors. As regards this clone: Its specificity is unknown.

Notes on the study in general: In an earlier analysis, productive rearrangement rates for most beta V segments clustered near 87% or 30%.

The germline V gene has CDR1 GTSNPN and CDR2 SVGIG (reference sequence). Trimming took 4 bases from V and 7 from J; bases not matched to a gene: 3. The CDR3 loop spans 14 amino acids. PCR used 60 Vbeta primers and 13 Jbeta primers. Produced via immunoSEQ multiplex PCR; TCRdb's table is partial and in-frame only. Counted here are around 130,000 clones, around 70% occurring once; the ten biggest clones make up around 2.1%. This TCR was sampled from a woman aged 40 to 50 in good health and CMV-seropositive. The chain employs TRBV30 and TRBJ2-2; TRBD2 matches at 13 bases. Sequencing was performed on PBMCs. The CDR3 DNA is TGTGCCTGGAAACTAGCGGGAGGGGTCGGGGAGCTGTTTTTT. Its protein is CAWKLAGGVGELFF.